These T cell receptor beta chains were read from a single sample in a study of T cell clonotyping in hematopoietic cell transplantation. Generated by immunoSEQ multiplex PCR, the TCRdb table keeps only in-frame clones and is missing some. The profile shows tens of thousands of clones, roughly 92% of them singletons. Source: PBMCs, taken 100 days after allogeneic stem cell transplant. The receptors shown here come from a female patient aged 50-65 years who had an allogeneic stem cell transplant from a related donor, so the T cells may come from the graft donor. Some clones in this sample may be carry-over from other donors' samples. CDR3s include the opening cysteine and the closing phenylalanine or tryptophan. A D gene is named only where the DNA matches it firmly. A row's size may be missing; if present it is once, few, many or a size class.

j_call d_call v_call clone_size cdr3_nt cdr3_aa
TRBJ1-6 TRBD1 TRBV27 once TGTGCCAGCAGTTTATCGGTACAGGGGTATTCACCCCTCCACTTT CASSLSVQGYSPLHF
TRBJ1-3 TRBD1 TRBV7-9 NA TGTGCCAGCAGCTTCCTAACAGGGGGCTCTGGAAACACCATATATTTT CASSFLTGGSGNTIYF
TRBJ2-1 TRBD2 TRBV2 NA TGTGCCAGCAGTCCCGGACTAGCGGGGGGGCGGGAGCAGTTCTTC CASSPGLAGGREQFF
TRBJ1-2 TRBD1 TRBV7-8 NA TGTGCCAGCAGCTTAGCTAGAATCCGGGACAGGGGACGGCGTGGCTACACCTTC CASSLARIRDRGRRGYTF
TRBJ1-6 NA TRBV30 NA TGTGCCTTATCGCGGGGGGTTAATTCACCCCTCCACTTT CALSRGVNSPLHF
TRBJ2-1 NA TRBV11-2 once TGTGCCAGCAGCTTGACTAATGAGCAGTTCTTC CASSLTNEQFF
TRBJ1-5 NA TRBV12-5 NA TGTGCTAGTGGTTCCCCCCTTCGGCCCCAGCATTTT CASGSPLRPQHF
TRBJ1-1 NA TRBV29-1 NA TGCAGCGGGAAGGGTAGTGTAAGGGGGAGGGACACTGAAGCTTTCTTT CSGKGSVRGRDTEAFF
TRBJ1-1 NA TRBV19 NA TGTGCCAGTAGTACCCGGAGGGACACTGAAGCTTTCTTT CASSTRRDTEAFF
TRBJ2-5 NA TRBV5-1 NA TGCGCCAGCAGCTTGGCCGCAGGACTAGAGACCCAGTACTTC CASSLAAGLETQYF
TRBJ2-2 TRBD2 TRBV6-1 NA TGTGCCAGCAGTTCCTTAGCGGGGTACACCGGGGAGCTGTTTTTT CASSSLAGYTGELFF
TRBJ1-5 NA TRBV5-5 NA TGTGCCAGCAGTTTTTTCGGGGACATTTACAATCAGCCCCAGCATTTT CASSFFGDIYNQPQHF
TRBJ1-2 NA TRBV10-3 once TGTGCCACTCGGGAGGGCGGGAACTATGGCTACACCTTC CATREGGNYGYTF
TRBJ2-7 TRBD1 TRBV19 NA TGTGCCAGTAGCCTCGACAGGGACGAGCAGTACTTC CASSLDRDEQYF
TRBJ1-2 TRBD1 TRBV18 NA TGTGCCAGCTCCCGACAGGGCTTGACTGCTGGCTACACCTTC CASSRQGLTAGYTF
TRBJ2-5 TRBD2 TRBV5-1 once TGCGCCAGCAGCTTGGGGCTAGCGGGCTTCCAAGAGACCCAGTACTTC CASSLGLAGFQETQYF
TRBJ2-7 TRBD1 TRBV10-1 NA TGCGCCAGCAGTGAGTCTAGGACAGGGACCTACGAGCAGTACTTC CASSESRTGTYEQYF
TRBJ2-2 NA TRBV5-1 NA TGCGCCAGCAGCAGAACCGGGACCCAGAACACCGGGGAGCTGTTTTTT CASSRTGTQNTGELFF
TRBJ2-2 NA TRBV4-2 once TGTGCCAGCAGCCAAGATAGGGGGTCCTTCACGGGCCCAAACACCGGGGAGCTGTTTTTT CASSQDRGSFTGPNTGELFF
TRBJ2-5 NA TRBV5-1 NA TGCGCCAGCAGCTTGTCGGCCCCCGGAGAGACCCAGTACTTC CASSLSAPGETQYF
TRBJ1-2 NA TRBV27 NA TGTGCCAGCAGTTCGGGGACATTCTATGGCTACACCTTC CASSSGTFYGYTF
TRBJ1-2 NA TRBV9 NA TGTGCCAGCAGCGTAGGGGACACTAACTATGGCTACACCTTC CASSVGDTNYGYTF
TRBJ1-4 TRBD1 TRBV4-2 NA TGTGCCAGCAGCCAGGAGGACAGGGAGGCGACTAATGAAAAACTGTTTTTT CASSQEDREATNEKLFF
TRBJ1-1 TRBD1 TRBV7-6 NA TGTGCCAGCAGGCCGGGACAGGGTGGGGGGACCACTGAAGCTTTCTTT CASRPGQGGGTTEAFF
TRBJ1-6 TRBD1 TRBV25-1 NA TGTGCCAGCAGAGACGGACAGGGAGGTTCACCCCTCCACTTT CASRDGQGGSPLHF
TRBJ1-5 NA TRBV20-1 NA TGCAGTGCGGCACGTAATCAGCCCCAGCATTTT CSAARNQPQHF
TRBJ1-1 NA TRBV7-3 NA TGTGCCAGCAGCTTGGCGGGGGACACTGAAGCTTTCTTT CASSLAGDTEAFF
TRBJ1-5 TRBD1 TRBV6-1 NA TGTGCCAGCAGTGAGGAGGGACAGGGGGAGCAGCCCCAGCATTTT CASSEEGQGEQPQHF
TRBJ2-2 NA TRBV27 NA TGTGCCAGCAGTTTATGGCCTGGTACCGGGGAGCTGTTTTTT CASSLWPGTGELFF
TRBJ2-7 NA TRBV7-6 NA TGTGCCAGCAGCTTAGGAGGCGGGGCCTACGAGCAGTACTTC CASSLGGGAYEQYF
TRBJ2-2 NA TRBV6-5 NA TGTGCCAGCAGCCGACAGAATAAGGCCGGGGAGCTGTTTTTT CASSRQNKAGELFF
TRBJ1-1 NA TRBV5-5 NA TGTGCCAGCATCAAGGGCCCCACTGAAGCTTTCTTT CASIKGPTEAFF
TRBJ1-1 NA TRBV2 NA TGTGCCAGCAGTGAAGAATCGGGGGGGACTGAAGCTTTCTTT CASSEESGGTEAFF
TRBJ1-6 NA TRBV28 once TGTGCCACAGTTCGGGCAGCAAATAATTCACCCCTCCACTTT CATVRAANNSPLHF
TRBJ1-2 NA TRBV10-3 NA TGTGCCATATCTAGGGGGGCAGGGAAAGACTATGGCTACACCTTC CAISRGAGKDYGYTF
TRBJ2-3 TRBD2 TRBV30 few TGTGCCTGGAGTCCGCGGGAGAACACAGATACGCAGTATTTT CAWSPRENTDTQYF
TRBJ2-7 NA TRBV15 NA TGTGCCACCAGCAGAGATCAGGGGACGACCCCAGGGGGACTTCAATACGAGCAGTACTTC CATSRDQGTTPGGLQYEQYF
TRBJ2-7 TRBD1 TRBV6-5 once TGTGCCAGCAGTTTAAGGGCAGGGGGCTTGTACGAGCAGTACTTC CASSLRAGGLYEQYF
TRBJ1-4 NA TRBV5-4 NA TGTGCCAGCAGCCGGGGAGGATTTGCAACTAATGAAAAACTGTTTTTT CASSRGGFATNEKLFF
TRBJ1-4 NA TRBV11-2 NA TGTGCCAGCAGCTTAGATGCAACCGGTAGAGAAAAACTGTTTTTT CASSLDATGREKLFF
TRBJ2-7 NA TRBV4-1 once TGCGCCAGCAGCCAAGGAAGGGACATCGGCTACGAGCAGTACTTC CASSQGRDIGYEQYF
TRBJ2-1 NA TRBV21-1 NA TGTGCCAGCAGCCGGGGGACAGGGGGCCACAATGAGCAGTTCTTC CASSRGTGGHNEQFF
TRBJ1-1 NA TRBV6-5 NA TGTGCCAGCAGTCTTAGACCAGGGAACACTGAAGCTTTCTTT CASSLRPGNTEAFF
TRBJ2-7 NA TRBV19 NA TGTGCCAGTAGTACGACAAACAGAGCCTCCTACGAGCAGTACTTC CASSTTNRASYEQYF
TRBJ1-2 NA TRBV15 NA TGTGCCACCAGCAGAGATGGACTTAACTATGGCTACACCTTC CATSRDGLNYGYTF
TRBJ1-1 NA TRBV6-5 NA TGTGCCAGCAGTTACGCATCCAGGGATTTGGGCACTGAAGCTTTCTTT CASSYASRDLGTEAFF
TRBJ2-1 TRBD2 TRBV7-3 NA TGTGCCAGCTCGGGAGGGGGGATCTACAATGAGCAGTTCTTC CASSGGGIYNEQFF
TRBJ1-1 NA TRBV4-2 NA TGTGCCAGCAGCCAAGTCGCTCCTTATCGGGAGGGCCCTACTTACTTT CASSQVAPYREGPTYF